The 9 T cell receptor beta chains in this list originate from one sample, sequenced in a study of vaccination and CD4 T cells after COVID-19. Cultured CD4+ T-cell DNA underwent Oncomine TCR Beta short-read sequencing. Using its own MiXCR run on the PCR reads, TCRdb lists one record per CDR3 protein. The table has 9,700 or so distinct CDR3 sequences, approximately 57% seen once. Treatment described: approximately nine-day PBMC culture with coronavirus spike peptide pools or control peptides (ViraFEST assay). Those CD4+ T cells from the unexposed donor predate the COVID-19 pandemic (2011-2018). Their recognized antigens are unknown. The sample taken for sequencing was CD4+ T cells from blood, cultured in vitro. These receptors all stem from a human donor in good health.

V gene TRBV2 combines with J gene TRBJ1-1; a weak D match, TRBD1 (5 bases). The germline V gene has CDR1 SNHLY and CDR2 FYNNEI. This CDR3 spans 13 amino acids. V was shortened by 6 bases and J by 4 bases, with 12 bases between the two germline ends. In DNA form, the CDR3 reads TGTGCCAGCAGGGGGGACTGGGGCACTGAAGCTTTCTTT. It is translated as CASRGDWGTEAFF. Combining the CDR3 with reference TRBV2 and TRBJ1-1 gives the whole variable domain EPEVTQTPSHQVTQMGQEVILRCVPISNHLYFYWYRQILGQKVEFLVSFYNNEISEKSEIFDDQFSVERPDGSNFTLKIRSTKLEDSAMYFCASRGDWGTEAFFGQGTRLTVV.

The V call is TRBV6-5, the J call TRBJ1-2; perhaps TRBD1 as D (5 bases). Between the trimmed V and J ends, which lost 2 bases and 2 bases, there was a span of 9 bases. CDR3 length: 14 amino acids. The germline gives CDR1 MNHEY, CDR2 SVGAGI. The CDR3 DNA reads TGTGCCAGCAGTTACACCGGGACCAACTATGGCTACACCTTC. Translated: CASSYTGTNYGYTF.

The DNA of the CDR3 is TGCGCCAGCAGCCCAGTGGTGGGACAGGGTGCTTACAATGAGCAGTTCTTC. This gives the protein CASSPVVGQGAYNEQFF. This sequence joins TRBV10-1 and TRBJ2-1, with 9 bases lining up with TRBD1. The CDR3 is 17 amino acids. CDR1 and CDR2 (germline): WNHNN, SYGVQD (reference sequence). The J segment lost 4 bases and the V segment lost 6 bases, leaving 13 bases of the junction unmatched.

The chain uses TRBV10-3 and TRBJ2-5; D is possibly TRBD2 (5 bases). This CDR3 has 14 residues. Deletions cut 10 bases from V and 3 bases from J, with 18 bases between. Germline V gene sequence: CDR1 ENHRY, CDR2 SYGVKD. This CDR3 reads CATSPSGPKETQYF. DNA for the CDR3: TGTGCCACCAGCCCCAGCGGCCCGAAAGAGACCCAGTACTTC.

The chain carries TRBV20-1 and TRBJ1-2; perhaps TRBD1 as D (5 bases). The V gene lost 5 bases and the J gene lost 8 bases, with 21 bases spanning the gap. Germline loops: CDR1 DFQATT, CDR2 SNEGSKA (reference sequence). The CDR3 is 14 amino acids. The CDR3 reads CSALPLPGPGGYTF. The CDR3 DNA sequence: TGCAGTGCTCTCCCCCTTCCGGGGCCGGGGGGCTACACCTTC.

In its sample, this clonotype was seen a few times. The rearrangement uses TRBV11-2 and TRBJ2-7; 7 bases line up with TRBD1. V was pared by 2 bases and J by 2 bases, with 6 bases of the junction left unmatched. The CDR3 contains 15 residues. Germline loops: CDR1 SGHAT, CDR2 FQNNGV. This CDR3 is CASSLHGQVAYEQYF. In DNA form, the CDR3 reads TGTGCCAGCAGCTTACATGGACAGGTAGCCTACGAGCAGTACTTC.

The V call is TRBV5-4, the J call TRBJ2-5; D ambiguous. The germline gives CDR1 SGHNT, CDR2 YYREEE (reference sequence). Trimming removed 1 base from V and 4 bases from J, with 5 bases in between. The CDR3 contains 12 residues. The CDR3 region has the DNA TGTGCCAGCAGCTTGAACACAGAGACCCAGTACTTC. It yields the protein CASSLNTETQYF.

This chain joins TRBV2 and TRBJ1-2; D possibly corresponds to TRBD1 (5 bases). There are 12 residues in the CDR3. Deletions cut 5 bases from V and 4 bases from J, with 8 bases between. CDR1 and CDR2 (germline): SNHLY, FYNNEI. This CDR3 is CASSQGFYGYTF. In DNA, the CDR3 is TGTGCCAGCAGTCAGGGCTTCTATGGCTACACCTTC.

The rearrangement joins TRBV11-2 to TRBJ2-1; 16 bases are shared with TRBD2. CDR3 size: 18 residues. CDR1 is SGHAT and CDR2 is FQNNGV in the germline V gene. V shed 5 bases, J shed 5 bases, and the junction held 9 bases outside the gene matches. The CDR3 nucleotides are TGTGCCAGCAGCCCCGGGACTAGCGGGAGGGCCGTTCACAATGAGCAGTTCTTC. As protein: CASSPGTSGRAVHNEQFF. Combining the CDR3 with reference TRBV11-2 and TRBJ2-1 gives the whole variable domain EAGVAQSPRYKIIEKRQSVAFWCNPISGHATLYWYQQILGQGPKLLIQFQNNGVVDDSQLPKDRFSAERLKGVDSTLKIQPAKLEDSAVYLCASSPGTSGRAVHNEQFFGPGTRLTVL.